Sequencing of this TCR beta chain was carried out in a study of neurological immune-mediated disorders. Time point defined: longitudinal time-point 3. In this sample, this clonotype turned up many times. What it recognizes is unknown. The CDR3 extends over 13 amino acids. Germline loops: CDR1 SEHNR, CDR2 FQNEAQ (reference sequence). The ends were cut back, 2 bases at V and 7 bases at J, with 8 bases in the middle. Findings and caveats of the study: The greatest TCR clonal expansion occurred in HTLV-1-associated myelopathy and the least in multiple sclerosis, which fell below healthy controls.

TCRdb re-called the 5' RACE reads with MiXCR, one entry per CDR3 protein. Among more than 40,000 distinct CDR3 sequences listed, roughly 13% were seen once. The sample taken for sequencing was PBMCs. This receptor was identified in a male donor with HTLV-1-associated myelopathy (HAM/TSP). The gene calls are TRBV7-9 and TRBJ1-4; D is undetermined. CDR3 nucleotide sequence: TGTGCCAGCAGCTTATCGCACAGTGAAAAACTGTTTTTT. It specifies CASSLSHSEKLFF.